This T cell receptor beta chain was recovered during a study of T cell changes during pregnancy in multiple sclerosis. TCRdb keeps only in-frame clones here, not all; method: immunoSEQ multiplex PCR. The table has roughly 48,000 clones, about nine tenths seen once. The starting material was CD4+ T cells from peripheral blood mononuclear cells, obtained in the second trimester of pregnancy. The TCR comes from a female donor with multiple sclerosis, enrolled in a pregnancy study.

The CDR3 sequence: CAISEVVSTGELFF. The CDR3 nucleotides read TGTGCCATCAGTGAAGTGGTCAGCACCGGGGAGCTGTTTTTT. The V call is TRBV10-3, the J call TRBJ2-2, with no clear D. V lost 3 bases, J lost 4 bases, and 9 bases lay in between. This CDR3 has 14 amino acids. Germline V lookup: CDR1 ENHRY, CDR2 SYGVKD.